The 22 T cell receptor beta chains below were found in one sample sequenced in a study of the immune and genomic landscape of osteosarcoma. This table comes from immunoSEQ multiplex PCR, and its TCRdb copy is limited to in-frame clones, with some not included. Of around 4,600 clones in the sample, roughly 77% were seen once. The post-treatment osteosarcoma tumors were primary, local recurrence or metastasis specimens from poor-prognosis patients. The source material was osteosarcoma tumor tissue from the femur. These receptors came from a human donor with osteosarcoma.

The chain joins TRBV2 to TRBJ1-2, with D unclear. CDR3 length: 11 residues. Trimming pared 1 base from V and 9 bases from J, leaving 6 bases between. Per germline, CDR1 SNHLY and CDR2 FYNNEI. The CDR3 region has the DNA TGTGCCAGCAGTGAAGGGTTCAGCTACACCTTC. It is translated as CASSEGFSYTF.

The rearrangement joins TRBV30 to TRBJ2-1; D not certain. V was shortened by 0 bases and J by 6 bases, with 9 bases between the two germline ends. Germline CDR1 GTSNPN, CDR2 SVGIG (reference sequence). The CDR3 is made up of 13 amino acids. CDR3 in DNA: TGTGCCTGGAGTGTATCATATTCCAATGAGCAGTTCTTC. As protein: CAWSVSYSNEQFF.

This clone was counted only a few times. V is TRBV27 and J is TRBJ1-2; 8 nucleotides agree with TRBD1. V shed 5 bases, J shed 7 bases, and the junction held 12 bases outside the gene matches. The CDR3 extends over 15 amino acids. Germline lookup yields CDR1 MNHEY and CDR2 SMNVEV (reference sequence). CDR3 protein: CASSVMTGAGGGYTF. CDR3 sequence (DNA): TGTGCCAGCAGTGTTATGACAGGGGCCGGCGGTGGCTACACCTTC.

The V and J genes are TRBV13 and TRBJ2-3; D may be TRBD1 or TRBD2 (5 bases each). CDR1 is PRHDT, CDR2 FYEKMQ, per germline (reference sequence). The CDR3 length is 14 residues. V gave up 5 bases and J gave up 6 bases, with 15 bases separating them. DNA of the CDR3: TGTGCCAGCAGCCAGGGTCGGCGGGCCGATACGCAGTATTTT. Translation gives CASSQGRRADTQYF.

The sample holds one count of this clone. The chain links TRBV6-5 to TRBJ2-4; TRBD2 aligns across 8 bases. Germline lookup yields CDR1 MNHEY and CDR2 SVGAGI. The V segment lost 5 bases and the J segment 6 bases; nucleotides outside the gene matches: 0. The CDR3 length is 12 residues. CDR3 amino acids: CASSSGRNIQYF. DNA of the CDR3: TGTGCCAGCAGTAGCGGGAGAAACATTCAGTACTTC.

The chain employs TRBV27 and TRBJ1-1, with a possible D match to TRBD1 (5 bases). CDR1 and CDR2 (germline): MNHEY, SMNVEV (reference sequence). The CDR3 consists of 13 residues. Trimming pared 3 bases from V and 5 bases from J, leaving 10 bases between. The CDR3, as DNA: TGTGCCAGCAGTTTCAGGGCTCGAACTGAAGCTTTCTTT. Amino acids: CASSFRARTEAFF.

The chain employs TRBV28 and TRBJ1-6, with D perhaps matching TRBD1 (6 bases). The CDR3 runs to 16 residues. V lost 5 bases, J lost 7 bases, and 18 bases lay in between. Germline-derived CDR1 and CDR2 are MDHEN and SYDVKM. The CDR3 bases are TGTGCCAGCAGTGCCTCCATACAGGGTTGGAATTCACCCCTCCACTTT. Protein product: CASSASIQGWNSPLHF.

V usage is TRBV29-1 and J usage is TRBJ2-7, with a possible D match to TRBD2 (5 bases). Germline V gives CDR1 SQVTM, CDR2 ANQGSEA. The CDR3 consists of 13 residues. V dropped 4 bases and J dropped 3 bases, with 13 bases sitting between them. The CDR3 loop is CSVVFWGDYEQYF. In nucleotides, the CDR3 is TGCAGCGTTGTATTCTGGGGAGACTACGAGCAGTACTTC.

The V call is TRBV19, the J call TRBJ2-2; TRBD2 is a possible D gene (5 bases). Germline values: CDR1 LNHDA, CDR2 SQIVND (reference sequence). V was trimmed by 5 bases and J by 0 bases, leaving 13 bases between them. CDR3 length equals 16 residues. The CDR3 loop is CASSGSSFANTGELFF. The CDR3 DNA reads TGTGCCAGTAGTGGGAGCAGTTTCGCGAACACCGGGGAGCTGTTTTTT.

The CDR3 nucleotides read TGTGCCTGGGACAGGGGGTTCGGTCAGCCCCAGCATTTT. It translates to CAWDRGFGQPQHF. V and J are TRBV30 and TRBJ1-5; the match to TRBD1 covers 9 bases. Germline lookup yields CDR1 GTSNPN and CDR2 SVGIG (reference sequence). Trimming cost V 5 bases and J 6 bases; bases outside gene matches: 5. The CDR3 spans 13 residues.

This clone was detected a few times. CDR3 DNA sequence: TGTGCCAGCAGTGTCCGGGACGGAGGAGGGCCCCAGCATTTT. Translated, it gives CASSVRDGGGPQHF. This chain connects TRBV6-1 to TRBJ1-5; weak D call: TRBD1 (5 bases). V shed 4 bases and J shed 9 bases, with 16 bases lying between them. The CDR3 is made up of 14 amino acids. Germline CDR1 MNHNS, CDR2 SASEGT.

V is TRBV6-5 and J is TRBJ2-4, with D hard to call. Between the trimmed V and J ends, which lost 6 bases and 14 bases, there was a span of 17 bases. The germline gives CDR1 MNHEY, CDR2 SVGAGI. The CDR3 sequence is 12 residues long. The CDR3 protein is CASSPGRARKYF. The CDR3 nucleotides are TGTGCCAGCAGCCCTGGACGAGCCCGCAAGTACTTC.

The chain combines TRBV15 with TRBJ2-1; D is undetermined. Per the germline V gene, CDR1 is LNHNV and CDR2 is YYDKDF (reference sequence). Trimming left V 1 base short and J 7 bases short, with 8 bases between. The CDR3 extends over 13 amino acids. CDR3 in amino acids: CATSRGRTNEQFF. CDR3 coding DNA: TGTGCCACCAGCAGAGGACGGACGAATGAGCAGTTCTTC.

The chain couples TRBV6-1 to TRBJ1-5; D remains unclear. The CDR3 is 11 amino acids. V was pared by 5 bases and J by 3 bases, with 2 bases between. Germline-derived CDR1 and CDR2 are MNHNS and SASEGT. The CDR3 region has the DNA TGTGCCAGCAGTTCCAATCAGCCCCAGCATTTT. The encoded protein is CASSSNQPQHF.

The chain combines TRBV7-8 with TRBJ1-2; a weak D match, TRBD1 (5 bases). Germline loops: CDR1 SGHVS, CDR2 FQNEAQ. The CDR3 length is 14 residues. Trimming removed 5 bases at V and 6 bases at J, with 16 bases between. The CDR3 sequence is CASSGNQGYDGYTF. The DNA for the CDR3 is TGTGCCAGCAGCGGAAACCAGGGATATGATGGCTACACCTTC.

The genes are TRBV18 and TRBJ2-3; no firm D call. V lost 2 bases to trimming and J lost 1 base, with 7 bases between them. The CDR3 contains 14 residues. Germline values: CDR1 KGHSH, CDR2 LQKENI. CDR3 DNA sequence: TGTGCCAGCTCACCATATGCGGGCACAGATACGCAGTATTTT. This gives the protein CASSPYAGTDTQYF. The variable domain in full, completed from reference TRBV18 and TRBJ2-3, reads NAGVMQNPRHLVRRRGQEARLRCSPMKGHSHVYWYRQLPEEGLKFMVYLQKENIIDESGMPKERFSAEFPKEGPSILRIQQVVRGDSAAYFCASSPYAGTDTQYFGPGTRLTVL.

V is TRBV2 and J is TRBJ2-1; 10 nucleotides agree with TRBD2. V lost 3 bases to trimming and J lost 6 bases; unmatched junction nucleotides: 5. The CDR3 runs 15 residues. Germline V CDR1 and CDR2: SNHLY, FYNNEI. The CDR3 is CASSDVAGGFNEQFF. DNA for the CDR3: TGTGCCAGCAGTGATGTAGCGGGAGGTTTCAATGAGCAGTTCTTC.

The sample holds one count of this clone. V and J are TRBV19 and TRBJ1-6, with D perhaps matching TRBD1 (5 bases). CDR3 length: 17 amino acids. The germline CDR1 and CDR2 sequences are LNHDA and SQIVND (reference sequence). V lost 5 bases and J lost 10, with 24 bases in between. CDR3 amino acids: CASSPVTGTLSGSPLHF. In DNA form, the CDR3 reads TGTGCCAGTAGTCCCGTGACCGGGACTCTAAGTGGGTCACCCCTCCACTTT.

Within the sample, this clone is large. The chain uses TRBV5-8 and TRBJ2-7; the match to TRBD1 covers 8 bases. Germline lookup yields CDR1 SGHTS and CDR2 YDEGEE. The CDR3 is made up of 14 amino acids. The V segment lost 2 bases and the J segment 7 bases; nucleotides outside the gene matches: 8. The CDR3 DNA reads as TGTGCCAGCAGCTTTCCCCAGGGGGCTGGAGAGCAGTACTTC. Translated, it gives CASSFPQGAGEQYF.

The chain uses TRBV6-1 and TRBJ1-1, with D perhaps TRBD1 (5 bases). The V gene's germline CDR1 is MNHNS and CDR2 SASEGT. V lost 5 bases and J 3 bases, leaving 7 bases between the germline ends. CDR3 length: 12 residues. DNA of the CDR3: TGTGCCAGCAGTTGGGGGGACACTGAAGCTTTCTTT. Translating it yields CASSWGDTEAFF.

The gene calls are TRBV9 and TRBJ2-6; D might be TRBD2 (5 bases). The CDR3 sequence is 15 residues long. The germline CDR1 and CDR2 sequences are SGDLS and YYNGEE. Between the trimmed V and J ends, which lost 2 bases and 1 base, there was a span of 7 bases. CDR3 amino acids: CASSVEGSGANVLTF. CDR3 nucleotide sequence: TGTGCCAGCAGCGTTGAGGGATCTGGGGCCAACGTCCTGACTTTC.

This clone was seen only once. The chain has TRBV21-1 and TRBJ1-1. TRBV21-1 is an annotated pseudogene. CDR3 size: 14 residues. DNA for the CDR3: TGTGCCAGCAGCTTAAAGGGTCTAGTGGCTGAAGCTTTCTTT. Translated: CASSLKGLVAEAFF.